Below are 23 T cell receptor beta chains sequenced from a single sample in a study of blood T cells in healthy people across ages. Primers used in a second PCR of roughly 6 to 11 cycles were a sample-barcoded 5' primer and a J-beta primer mix. Using its own MiXCR run on the 5' RACE reads, TCRdb lists one record per CDR3 protein. This sample has hundreds of thousands of distinct CDR3 sequences; 21% occur once, and the top ten carry around 3.4%. The source material was blood. The origin of the receptors is an older man in good health.

This clonotype has just a few counts. The V call is TRBV4-1, the J call TRBJ1-4; 8 bases fit TRBD1. Germline V gives CDR1 MGHRA, CDR2 YSYEKL. V shed 0 bases, J shed 10 bases, and the junction held 7 bases outside the gene matches. This CDR3 has 15 amino acids. The CDR3 nucleotides are TGCGCCAGCAGCCAAGATGGACAGGGCGTCGGAAAACTGTTTTTT. Translation gives CASSQDGQGVGKLFF.

V is TRBV2 and J is TRBJ2-7; D is ambiguous. This CDR3 spans 11 amino acids. Trimming took 3 bases from V and 9 from J, leaving 9 bases between them. Per the germline V gene, CDR1 is SNHLY and CDR2 is FYNNEI. The CDR3 reads CASSDRPAQYF. As DNA, the CDR3 is TGTGCCAGCAGTGATCGCCCTGCGCAGTACTTC.

This clonotype was counted between two and nine times. This chain's CDR3 is CASNPLGDAETQYF. The CDR3 DNA sequence: TGTGCCAGCAACCCCCTGGGGGACGCTGAGACCCAGTACTTC. The chain links TRBV28 to TRBJ2-5, with D perhaps TRBD1 or TRBD2 (5 bases each). Trimming removed 7 bases at V and 5 bases at J, with 17 bases between. The length of the CDR3 is 14 residues. CDR1 and CDR2 from the germline V gene are MDHEN and SYDVKM.

V usage is TRBV6-5 and J usage is TRBJ1-2; D remains ambiguous. Germline lookup yields CDR1 MNHEY and CDR2 SVGAGI. The CDR3 covers 12 residues. V gave up 7 bases and J gave up 8 bases, with 14 bases separating them. The CDR3: CASTEGLGGYTF. The CDR3 DNA reads as TGTGCCAGCACGGAAGGACTAGGGGGCTACACCTTC.

This clonotype appeared a few times. V is TRBV4-1 and J is TRBJ2-1; D perhaps matches TRBD2 (5 bases). Germline lookup yields CDR1 MGHRA and CDR2 YSYEKL. Trimming took off 1 base at V and 4 bases at J, with 14 bases between the two ends. This CDR3 is 16 amino acids long. The CDR3, as DNA: TGCGCCAGCAGCCAAGGGGAAGGAGGTCCATACAATGAGCAGTTCTTC. This codes for CASSQGEGGPYNEQFF.

This clonotype has more than one count but fewer than ten. The rearrangement uses TRBV20-1 and TRBJ2-7, with TRBD1 matching 8 bases. This CDR3 comprises 14 residues. Germline-derived CDR1 and CDR2 are DFQATT and SNEGSKA (reference sequence). V lost 3 bases and J lost 4; bases outside the gene matches: 8. The CDR3 loop is CSASSGTGRYEQYF. CDR3 nucleotide sequence: TGCAGTGCTAGCTCCGGGACAGGCCGTTACGAGCAGTACTTC.

The V call is TRBV7-9, the J call TRBJ1-2, with D tentatively TRBD1 (6 bases). Between the trimmed V and J ends, which lost 5 bases and 4 bases, there was a span of 20 bases. The CDR3 contains 16 residues. From germline, CDR1 is SEHNR and CDR2 FQNEAQ (reference sequence). This chain's CDR3 is CASSQGPASNLYGYTF. The CDR3, as DNA: TGTGCCAGCAGCCAGGGGCCGGCCAGCAACCTCTATGGCTACACCTTC.

CDR3 in DNA: TGCAGTGCCGAAGCCGGCAGCACAGATACGCAGTATTTT. Translating it yields CSAEAGSTDTQYF. The chain employs TRBV20-1 and TRBJ2-3; no firm D call. Germline-derived CDR1 and CDR2 are DFQATT and SNEGSKA (reference sequence). V gave up 6 bases and J gave up 0 bases, with 10 bases separating them. This CDR3 has 13 amino acids.

The chain combines TRBV11-2 with TRBJ2-3; 16 nucleotides line up with TRBD2. Germline V lookup: CDR1 SGHAT, CDR2 FQNNGV. Germline trimming cut 5 bases from V and 2 bases from J; bases unmatched to any gene: 13. This CDR3 is built from 20 residues. CDR3 in DNA: TGTGCCAGCAGCGTAACCACCGGGACTAGCGGGAGGGCCCCCACAGATACGCAGTATTTT. As protein: CASSVTTGTSGRAPTDTQYF.

This clonotype has more than one count but fewer than ten. The rearrangement uses TRBV5-1 and TRBJ2-1; tentatively, D is TRBD1 (6 bases). CDR1 is SGHRS, CDR2 YFSETQ, per germline. Trimming left V 7 bases short and J 9 bases short, with 11 bases between. The CDR3 consists of 11 residues. The CDR3 DNA is TGCGCCAGCTATGAGGGGGTTGAGCAGTTCTTC. Amino acid sequence: CASYEGVEQFF.

This clonotype was detected only once. The chain carries TRBV7-8 and TRBJ1-1, with D possibly TRBD1 on 6 matching bases. The V and J ends lost 1 base and 4 bases respectively, with 10 bases between them. The CDR3 totals 14 residues. Germline V gene sequence: CDR1 SGHVS, CDR2 FQNEAQ. CDR3 sequence reads: CASSLGLGGTEAFF. The CDR3 nucleotides read TGTGCCAGCAGCTTAGGGCTAGGGGGCACTGAAGCTTTCTTT.

The V gene is TRBV20-1, the J gene TRBJ2-3; TRBD2 agrees at 10 bases. Looked up from germline, CDR1 is DFQATT and CDR2 is SNEGSKA (reference sequence). The CDR3 has 13 residues. Germline trimming cut 4 bases from V and 3 bases from J; bases unmatched to any gene: 1. The CDR3: CSATLAGTDTQYF. Here the CDR3 DNA reads TGCAGTGCTACACTAGCGGGAACAGATACGCAGTATTTT.

This clonotype came up once. The rearrangement links TRBV7-2 to TRBJ2-3; the match to TRBD2 covers 7 bases. Germline CDR1 reads SGHTA; CDR2 reads FQGNSA. The CDR3 is made up of 16 amino acids. J was trimmed by 6 bases and V by 5 bases; bases with no gene match: 14. CDR3 sequence (DNA): TGTGCCAGCAGCGGAATCGGGGCGGGAGAGGGGGATACGCAGTATTTT. Translating gives CASSGIGAGEGDTQYF.

The rearrangement joins TRBV2 to TRBJ2-5; D is ambiguous. The CDR3 extends over 13 amino acids. Trimming removed 4 bases at V and 5 bases at J, with 11 bases between. Per the germline V gene, CDR1 is SNHLY and CDR2 is FYNNEI. CDR3 bases: TGTGCCAGCAGTGTTGGGGTTGGTGAGACCCAGTACTTC. As protein: CASSVGVGETQYF.

This clonotype was found a few times. The rearrangement joins TRBV5-1 to TRBJ2-7, with D tentatively TRBD2 (6 bases). TRBJ2-1 matches the DNA end more closely, so the J call is doubtful. CDR1 is SGHRS, CDR2 YFSETQ, per germline. The CDR3 spans 15 residues. CDR3 protein: CASSFTGRRGDEQFF. The CDR3 DNA reads TGCGCCAGCAGTTTCACCGGGAGAAGAGGGGATGAGCAGTTCTTC.

The chain is built from TRBV20-1 and TRBJ1-1, with D unclear. Germline lookup yields CDR1 DFQATT and CDR2 SNEGSKA (reference sequence). V was shortened by 2 bases and J by 1 base, with 14 bases between the two germline ends. The CDR3 is made up of 15 amino acids. CDR3 sequence reads: CSARLGIDPNTEAFF. CDR3 DNA: TGCAGTGCTAGATTGGGGATCGATCCGAACACTGAAGCTTTCTTT.

This clonotype was detected a few times. This chain links TRBV5-1 with TRBJ1-6, with 9 bases lining up with TRBD1. CDR3 length equals 14 residues. Germline CDR1 reads SGHRS; CDR2 reads YFSETQ. V dropped 4 bases and J dropped 10; count of bases not matched to a gene: 6. This CDR3 is CASSGGQGFSPLHF. The CDR3, as DNA: TGCGCCAGCAGCGGGGGACAGGGATTCTCACCCCTCCACTTT.

The chain employs TRBV28 and TRBJ1-5, with D possibly TRBD1 on 5 matching bases. V was cut by 2 bases and J by 0 bases, with 11 bases left in between. CDR1 and CDR2 from the germline V gene are MDHEN and SYDVKM. CDR3 length: 16 amino acids. The DNA for the CDR3 is TGTGCCAGCAGTTTAGGGGGACTCTCTAGCAATCAGCCCCAGCATTTT. Residues: CASSLGGLSSNQPQHF.

The gene calls are TRBV5-1 and TRBJ2-2; D is unresolved. Matching the DNA end better, TRBJ1-4 makes the J call doubtful. Germline assignment: CDR1 SGHRS and CDR2 YFSETQ. The CDR3 is 13 amino acids. The CDR3 region has the DNA TGCGCCACCCGGAGGACAACTAATGAAAAACTGTTTTTT. It specifies CATRRTTNEKLFF.

This clonotype occurred a few times. The chain uses TRBV18 and TRBJ2-5, with 8 positions matching TRBD2. Germline loops: CDR1 KGHSH, CDR2 LQKENI. CDR3 length equals 16 residues. Trimming removed 2 bases from V and 5 bases from J; junction bases left unmatched: 10. DNA of the CDR3: TGTGCCAGCTCACCAGAACCAGCGGGAGTGGGGGAGACCCAGTACTTC. It specifies CASSPEPAGVGETQYF.

Only a few counts were recorded for this clonotype. This chain uses TRBV7-2 with TRBJ2-2; TRBD2 matches 10 bases. CDR1 and CDR2 from the germline V gene are SGHTA and FQGNSA. Trimming took 5 bases from V and 1 from J; bases not matched to a gene: 4. The CDR3 is made up of 16 amino acids. The CDR3 reads CASSVGTSVNTGELFF. CDR3 in DNA: TGTGCCAGCAGCGTCGGGACTAGCGTGAACACCGGGGAGCTGTTTTTT.

CDR3 nucleotides: TGCAGTGCTAGGCTAGCCAATTCCCAGGAGACCCAGTACTTC. Translation: CSARLANSQETQYF. The chain links TRBV20-1 to TRBJ2-5, with D maybe TRBD2 (5 bases). Germline V gives CDR1 DFQATT, CDR2 SNEGSKA (reference sequence). This CDR3 comprises 14 residues. V lost 3 bases to trimming and J lost 5 bases, with 16 bases between them.

This clonotype was found a few times. The chain is built from TRBV20-1 and TRBJ2-5; D possibly corresponds to TRBD1 (5 bases). The J call may not be correct, given that the DNA end is closer to TRBJ2-7. Germline CDR1 DFQATT, CDR2 SNEGSKA (reference sequence). This CDR3 is 13 amino acids long. DNA of the CDR3: TGCAGCGGCGGTGGGGCCACCCCCTACGAGCAGTACTTC. It encodes CSGGGATPYEQYF.